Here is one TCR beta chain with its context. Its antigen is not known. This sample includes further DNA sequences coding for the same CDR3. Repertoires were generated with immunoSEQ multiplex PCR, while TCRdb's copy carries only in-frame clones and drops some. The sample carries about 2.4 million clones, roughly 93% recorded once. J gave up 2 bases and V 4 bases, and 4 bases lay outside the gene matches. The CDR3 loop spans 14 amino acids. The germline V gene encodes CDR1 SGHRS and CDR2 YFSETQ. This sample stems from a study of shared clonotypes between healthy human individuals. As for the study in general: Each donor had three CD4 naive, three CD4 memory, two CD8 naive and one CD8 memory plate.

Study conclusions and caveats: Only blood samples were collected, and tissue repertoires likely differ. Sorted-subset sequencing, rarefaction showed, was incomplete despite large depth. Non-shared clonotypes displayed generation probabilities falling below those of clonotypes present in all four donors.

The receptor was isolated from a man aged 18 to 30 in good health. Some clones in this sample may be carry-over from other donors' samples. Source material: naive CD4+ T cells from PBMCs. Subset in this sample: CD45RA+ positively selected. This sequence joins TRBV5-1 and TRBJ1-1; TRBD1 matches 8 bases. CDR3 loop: CASSPTGVNTEAFF. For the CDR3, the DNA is TGCGCCAGCAGCCCGACAGGGGTCAACACTGAAGCTTTCTTT.